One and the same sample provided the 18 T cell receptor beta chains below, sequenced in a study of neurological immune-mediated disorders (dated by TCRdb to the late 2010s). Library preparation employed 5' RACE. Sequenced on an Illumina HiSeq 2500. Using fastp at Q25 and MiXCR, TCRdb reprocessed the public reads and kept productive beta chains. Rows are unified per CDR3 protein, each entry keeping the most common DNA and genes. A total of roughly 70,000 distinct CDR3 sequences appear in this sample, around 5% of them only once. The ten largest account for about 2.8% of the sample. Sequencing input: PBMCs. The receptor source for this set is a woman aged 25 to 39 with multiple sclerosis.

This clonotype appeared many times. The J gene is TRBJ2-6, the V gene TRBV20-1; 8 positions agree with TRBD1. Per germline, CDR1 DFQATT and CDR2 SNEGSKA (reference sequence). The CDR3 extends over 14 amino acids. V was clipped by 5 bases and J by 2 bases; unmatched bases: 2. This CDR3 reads CSASTGAGANVLTF. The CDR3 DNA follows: TGCAGTGCTTCGACAGGGGCTGGGGCCAACGTCCTGACTTTC.

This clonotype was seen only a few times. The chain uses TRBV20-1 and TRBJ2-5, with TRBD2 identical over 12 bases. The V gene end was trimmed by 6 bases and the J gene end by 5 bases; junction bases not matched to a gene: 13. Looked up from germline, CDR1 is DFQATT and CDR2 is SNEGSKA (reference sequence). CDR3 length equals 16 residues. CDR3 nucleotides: TGCAGTGCCCAGACTAGCGGGGGCTCCGGGTGGGAGACCCAGTACTTC. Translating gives CSAQTSGGSGWETQYF.

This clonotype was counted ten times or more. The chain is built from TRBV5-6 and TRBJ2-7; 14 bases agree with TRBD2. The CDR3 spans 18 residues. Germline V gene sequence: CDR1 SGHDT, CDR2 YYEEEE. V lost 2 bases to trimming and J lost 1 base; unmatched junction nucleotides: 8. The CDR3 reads CASSFRTSGGIKSYEQYF. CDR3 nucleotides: TGTGCCAGCAGCTTCAGGACTAGCGGGGGGATTAAGTCCTACGAGCAGTACTTC.

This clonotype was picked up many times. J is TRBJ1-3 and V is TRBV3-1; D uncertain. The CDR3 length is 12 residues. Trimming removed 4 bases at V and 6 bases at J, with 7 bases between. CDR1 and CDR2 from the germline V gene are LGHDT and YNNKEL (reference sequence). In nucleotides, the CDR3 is TGTGCCAGCAGCCCAACCCAAAACACCATATATTTT. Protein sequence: CASSPTQNTIYF.

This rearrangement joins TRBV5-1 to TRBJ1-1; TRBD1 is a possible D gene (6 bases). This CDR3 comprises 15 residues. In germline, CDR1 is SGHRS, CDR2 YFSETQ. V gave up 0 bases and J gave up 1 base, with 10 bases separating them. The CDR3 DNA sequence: TGCGCCAGCAGCTTGGATGGGACACAGAACACTGAAGCTTTCTTT. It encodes CASSLDGTQNTEAFF.

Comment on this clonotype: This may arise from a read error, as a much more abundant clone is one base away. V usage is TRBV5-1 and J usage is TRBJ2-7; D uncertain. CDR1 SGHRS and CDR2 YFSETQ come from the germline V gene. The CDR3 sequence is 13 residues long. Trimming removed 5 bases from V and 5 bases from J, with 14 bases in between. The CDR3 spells CASSWERVDEQYF. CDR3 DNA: TGCGCCAGCAGTTGGGAAAGGGTAGACGAGCAGTACTTC.

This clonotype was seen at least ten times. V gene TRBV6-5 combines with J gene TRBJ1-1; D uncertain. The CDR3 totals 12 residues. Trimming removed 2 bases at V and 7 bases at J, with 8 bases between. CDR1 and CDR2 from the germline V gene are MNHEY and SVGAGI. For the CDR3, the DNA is TGTGCCAGCAGTTACACGACGGGTGAAGCTTTCTTT. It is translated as CASSYTTGEAFF.

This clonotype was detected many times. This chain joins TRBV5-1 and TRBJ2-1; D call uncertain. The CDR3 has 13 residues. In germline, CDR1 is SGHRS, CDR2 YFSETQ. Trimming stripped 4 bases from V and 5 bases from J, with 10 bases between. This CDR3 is CASSPPLHNEQFF. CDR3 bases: TGCGCCAGCAGCCCTCCTCTTCACAATGAGCAGTTCTTC.

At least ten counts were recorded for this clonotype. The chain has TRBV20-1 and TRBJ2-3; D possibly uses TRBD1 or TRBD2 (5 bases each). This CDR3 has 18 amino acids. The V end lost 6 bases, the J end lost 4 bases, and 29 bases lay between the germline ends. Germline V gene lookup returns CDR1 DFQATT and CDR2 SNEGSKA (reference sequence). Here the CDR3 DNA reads TGCAGTGCCAGATCAGGTCTGAGGCTAGGGGACCGACCAGATACGCAGTATTTT. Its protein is CSARSGLRLGDRPDTQYF.

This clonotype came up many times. CDR3 nucleotides: TGCGCCAGCAGTGGAACTAGCGTATCAAGGAACAATGAGCAGTTCTTC. It translates to CASSGTSVSRNNEQFF. The rearrangement uses TRBV10-2 and TRBJ2-1, with TRBD2 matching over 7 bases. The CDR3 is 16 residues long. V trimming: 4 bases; J trimming: 5 bases; junction bases outside the gene matches: 11. Germline V CDR1 and CDR2: WSHSY, SAAADI.

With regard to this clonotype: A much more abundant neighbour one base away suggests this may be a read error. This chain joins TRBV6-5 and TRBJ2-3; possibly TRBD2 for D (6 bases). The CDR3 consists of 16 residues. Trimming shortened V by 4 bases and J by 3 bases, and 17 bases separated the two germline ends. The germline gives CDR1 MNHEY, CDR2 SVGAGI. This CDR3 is CASSFSRRGLTDTQYF. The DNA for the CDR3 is TGTGCCAGCAGTTTCTCGAGGAGGGGTCTGACAGATACGCAGTATTTT.

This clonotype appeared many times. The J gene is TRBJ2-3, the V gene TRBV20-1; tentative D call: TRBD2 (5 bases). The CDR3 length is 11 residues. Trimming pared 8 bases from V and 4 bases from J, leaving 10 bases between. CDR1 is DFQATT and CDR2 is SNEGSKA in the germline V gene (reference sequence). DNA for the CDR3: TGCAGTCGGGTGCGGGCAGATACGCAGTATTTT. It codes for CSRVRADTQYF.

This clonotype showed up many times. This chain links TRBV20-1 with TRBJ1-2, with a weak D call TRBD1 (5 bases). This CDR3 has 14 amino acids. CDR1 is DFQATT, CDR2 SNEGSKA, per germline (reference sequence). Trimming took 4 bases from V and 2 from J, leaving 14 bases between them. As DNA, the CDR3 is TGCAGTGCTATAACAGGTCAAGGAAACTATGGCTACACCTTC. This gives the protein CSAITGQGNYGYTF.

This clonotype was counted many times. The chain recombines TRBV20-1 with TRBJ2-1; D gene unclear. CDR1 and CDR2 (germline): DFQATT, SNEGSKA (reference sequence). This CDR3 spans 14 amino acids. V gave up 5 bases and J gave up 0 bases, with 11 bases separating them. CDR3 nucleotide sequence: TGCAGTGCTTTAACAGCGAGCTCCTACAATGAGCAGTTCTTC. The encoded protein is CSALTASSYNEQFF.

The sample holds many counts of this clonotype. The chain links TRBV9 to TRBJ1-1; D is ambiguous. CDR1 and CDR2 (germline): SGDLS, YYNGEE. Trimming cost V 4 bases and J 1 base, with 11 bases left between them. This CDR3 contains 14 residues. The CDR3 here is CASSSIGQNTEAFF. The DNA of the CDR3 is TGTGCCAGCAGCTCCATCGGGCAGAACACTGAAGCTTTCTTT.

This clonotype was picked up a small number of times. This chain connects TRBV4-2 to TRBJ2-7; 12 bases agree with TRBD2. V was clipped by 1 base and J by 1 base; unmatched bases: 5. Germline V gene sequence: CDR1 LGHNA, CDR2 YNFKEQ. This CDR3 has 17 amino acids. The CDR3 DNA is TGTGCCAGCAGCCAAGGCGGACTAGCGGGGCAATCCTACGAGCAGTACTTC. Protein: CASSQGGLAGQSYEQYF.

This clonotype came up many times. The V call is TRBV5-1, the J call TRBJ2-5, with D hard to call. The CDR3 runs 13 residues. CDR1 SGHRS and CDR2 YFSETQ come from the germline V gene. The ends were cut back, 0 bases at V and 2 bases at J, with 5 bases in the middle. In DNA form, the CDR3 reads TGCGCCAGCAGCTTGGGGTCACAAGAGACCCAGTACTTC. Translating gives CASSLGSQETQYF.

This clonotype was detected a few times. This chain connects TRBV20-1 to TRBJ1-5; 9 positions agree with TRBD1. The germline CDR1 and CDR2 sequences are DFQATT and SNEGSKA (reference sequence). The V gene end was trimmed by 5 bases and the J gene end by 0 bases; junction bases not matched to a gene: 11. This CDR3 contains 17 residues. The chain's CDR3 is CSAGPGQGLYSNQPQHF. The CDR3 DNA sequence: TGCAGTGCTGGACCGGGACAGGGACTTTATAGCAATCAGCCCCAGCATTTT.